The 7 T cell receptor beta chains reported below all come from one sample, sequenced in a study of shared clonotypes between healthy human individuals. The table came from immunoSEQ multiplex PCR; TCRdb's copy has only in-frame clones and leaves some out. The sample includes roughly 320,000 clones, around nine tenths seen only once; the top ten take 15% to 20%. Sample: memory CD8+ T cells sorted from blood. Subset here: CD45RO+ cells pooled with CCR7-negative TemRA cells. The receptors originated from a man younger than 35 in good health.

The chain recombines TRBV6-1 with TRBJ2-2; D is perhaps TRBD1 (5 bases). CDR1 is MNHNS and CDR2 is SASEGT in the germline V gene. Trimming removed 5 bases at V and 1 base at J, with 11 bases between. There are 15 residues in the CDR3. Written as DNA, the CDR3 is TGTGCCAGCAGTCAAACAGGTGTGAACACCGGGGAGCTGTTTTTT. Translating it yields CASSQTGVNTGELFF.

V usage is TRBV9 and J usage is TRBJ1-4; a possible D gene is TRBD1 (5 bases). Trimming cost V 4 bases and J 2 bases, with 9 bases left between them. CDR1 SGDLS and CDR2 YYNGEE come from the germline V gene. The CDR3 spans 14 residues. CDR3 sequence: CASSSGGTNEKLFF. CDR3 nucleotides: TGTGCCAGCAGCTCGGGGGGGACTAATGAAAAACTGTTTTTT.

The J gene is TRBJ2-5, the V gene TRBV7-2, with no clear D. The CDR3 has 15 residues. Germline V gives CDR1 SGHTA, CDR2 FQGNSA. Trimming cost V 7 bases and J 1 base, with 16 bases left between them. CDR3 in amino acids: CASTHRAASQETQYF. In DNA form, the CDR3 reads TGTGCCAGCACCCACCGCGCAGCGAGCCAAGAGACCCAGTACTTC.

The chain couples TRBV6-6 to TRBJ2-7, with TRBD1 matching over 8 bases. The CDR3 totals 16 residues. Trimming cost V 2 bases and J 3 bases; bases outside gene matches: 9. The V gene's germline CDR1 is MNHNY and CDR2 SVGAGI (reference sequence). CDR3 region: CASSYPRTGIFYEQYF. DNA for the CDR3: TGTGCCAGCAGTTACCCCAGGACAGGGATCTTCTACGAGCAGTACTTC.

The V gene is TRBV15, the J gene TRBJ1-1; D not resolved. Trimming took off 8 bases at V and 1 base at J, with 14 bases between the two ends. Germline V gives CDR1 LNHNV, CDR2 YYDKDF (reference sequence). This CDR3 has 14 amino acids. As DNA, the CDR3 is TGTGCCACCGCAACGGGGTGGTGGAACACTGAAGCTTTCTTT. Translating it yields CATATGWWNTEAFF.

The V gene is TRBV15, the J gene TRBJ2-7; D possibly uses TRBD1 or TRBD2 (5 bases each). The length of the CDR3 is 15 residues. V lost 4 bases, J lost 3 bases, and 16 bases lay in between. The germline CDR1 and CDR2 sequences are LNHNV and YYDKDF (reference sequence). CDR3 in DNA: TGTGCCACCAGCAAACAGGAGGAAGGTATCTACGAGCAGTACTTC. Amino acid sequence: CATSKQEEGIYEQYF.

The gene calls are TRBV5-6 and TRBJ1-2, with TRBD1 matching 8 bases. The CDR3 is made up of 18 amino acids. Germline CDR1 reads SGHDT; CDR2 reads YYEEEE. J lost 0 bases, V lost 0 bases, and 10 bases had no gene match. The CDR3: CASSLAGGGYSSNYGYTF. The CDR3 DNA is TGTGCCAGCAGCTTGGCAGGGGGCGGATACAGCTCTAACTATGGCTACACCTTC.